This T cell receptor (beta chain) was sequenced in a study of monozygotic twins with inflammatory bowel disease. Overall study results and limits: Variability may have been added to patient repertoires by differing immunosuppressive treatments. Repertoire similarity did not differ between concordant and discordant twins, possibly owing to limited power.

With respect to this clonotype: Its matching antigen is unknown.

This CDR3 has 15 residues. Germline assignment: CDR1 MNHNS and CDR2 SASEGT. TCRdb reanalyzed the 5' RACE reads, giving one entry per CDR3 protein sequence and no DNA. The sample's table shows roughly 300,000 distinct CDR3 sequences. The clonotype comes from a human donor with ulcerative colitis or Crohn's disease, or a healthy co-twin of an affected twin (not recorded which). Sequences were obtained from blood. This chain uses TRBV6-1 with TRBJ1-6; TCRdb's D call of TRBD1 is untestable without DNA. The CDR3 spells CASSDYGTPNSPLHF.